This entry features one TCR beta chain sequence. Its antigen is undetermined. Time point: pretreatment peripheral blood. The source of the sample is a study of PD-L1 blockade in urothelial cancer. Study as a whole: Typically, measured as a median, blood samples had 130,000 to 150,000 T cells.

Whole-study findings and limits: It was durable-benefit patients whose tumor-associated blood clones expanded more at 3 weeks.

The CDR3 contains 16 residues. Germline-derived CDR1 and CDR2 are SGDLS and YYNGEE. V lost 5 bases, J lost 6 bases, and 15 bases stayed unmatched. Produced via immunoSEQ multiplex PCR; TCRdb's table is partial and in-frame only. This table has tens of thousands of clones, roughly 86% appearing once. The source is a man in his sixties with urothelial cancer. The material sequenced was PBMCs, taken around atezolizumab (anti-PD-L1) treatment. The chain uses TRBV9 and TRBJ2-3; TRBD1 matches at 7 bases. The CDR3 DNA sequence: TGTGCCAGCAGTGCCGGACTCCGACAGGGAACCGATACGCAGTATTTT. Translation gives CASSAGLRQGTDTQYF.